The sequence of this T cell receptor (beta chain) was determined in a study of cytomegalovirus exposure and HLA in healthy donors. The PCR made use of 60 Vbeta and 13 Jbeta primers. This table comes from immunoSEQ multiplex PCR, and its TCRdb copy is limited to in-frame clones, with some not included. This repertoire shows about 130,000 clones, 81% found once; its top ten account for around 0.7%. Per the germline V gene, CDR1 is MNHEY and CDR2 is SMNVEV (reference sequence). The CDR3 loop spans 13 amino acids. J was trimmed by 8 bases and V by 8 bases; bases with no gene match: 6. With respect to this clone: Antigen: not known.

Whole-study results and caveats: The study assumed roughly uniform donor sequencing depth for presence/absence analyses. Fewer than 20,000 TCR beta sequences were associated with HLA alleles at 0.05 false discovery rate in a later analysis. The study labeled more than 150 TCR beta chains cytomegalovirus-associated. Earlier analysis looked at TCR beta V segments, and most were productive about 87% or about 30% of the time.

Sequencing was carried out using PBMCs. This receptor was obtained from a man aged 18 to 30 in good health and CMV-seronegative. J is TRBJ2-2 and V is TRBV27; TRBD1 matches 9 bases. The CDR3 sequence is CASGYRGHGELFF. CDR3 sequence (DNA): TGTGCCAGCGGGTACAGGGGGCATGGGGAGCTGTTTTTT.